This T cell receptor (beta chain) was found in a study of T cells after yellow fever vaccination (dated by TCRdb to between 2018 and 2020). Background for the entire study: Libraries from fractions with low cell numbers were prepared with the SMART-Seq v4 Ultra Low Input RNA kit. Two healthy male donors made up the cohort, one aged 18 to 30 years and the other aged 30 to 39 years. To track T-cell clones before and after primary and booster YFV17D yellow fever vaccination, bulk TCR alpha and beta repertoires were sequenced longitudinally. Bulk PBMC replicates and cell subsets were isolated from blood drawn at multiple timepoints before and after both primary and secondary immunization. Points the paper makes about the study in general: A small fraction of clonotypes appeared in both the CD4 and CD8 compartments, likely as a result of convergent recombination. Compared with the primary T-cell response, the secondary T-cell response was faster but weaker, reaching its peak on day 5 rather than on day 15. Because only two donors were included in the study, the extent to which the findings can be generalized is limited. Most clones expanded after primary vaccination were re-detected after the booster (approximately 95% of CD4 and 80% to 90% of CD8), suggesting broad memory maintenance. Because abundant contaminating clonotypes from the bulk population could be contained in FACS-sorted repertoires, computational filtering was required.

TCR cDNA was made using 5'RACE template switching, a step that added a universal primer site and unique molecular identifiers. Priming of cDNA synthesis was performed from both the TCR alpha and TCR beta constant segments. Two PCR steps were used to amplify libraries, with sample barcodes and sequencing adapters being added in the second step. Sequencing of libraries was done on Illumina HiSeq 2500 (2x100 bp) or NovaSeq (2x150 bp). The paper's processing steps were these. MIGEC was used to demultiplex reads and collapse the reads into UMI consensus sequences, and MiXCR was used for V(D)J alignment. Vaccine-responding clonotypes were defined with edgeR using replicate PBMC samples, requiring FDR below 0.01 and a log2 fold change above 5 up to day 15. CD4 or CD8 identity was assigned to each bulk clonotype according to whether the clonotype was present at higher abundance in the sequenced CD4 repertoire or the sequenced CD8 repertoire. TCRdb trimmed public reads at Q25 via fastp, called clones via MiXCR and kept in-frame beta chains. Entries are consolidated by CDR3 protein sequence, retaining the most common genes and DNA. For this entry, the V and J calls and clone size follow TCRdb and not the study's own pipeline. Within this sample are a few hundred thousand distinct CDR3 sequences, with around 16% of them counted one time only. The ten largest clones add up to roughly 17% of the sample.

Turning to this clonotype: There is no known antigen for this receptor. It has no much larger one-base neighbor in the sample; base qualities were not kept.

The treatment or condition label for this specimen denotes: live attenuated yellow fever vaccine strain. At every blood-draw timepoint, two biological replicates of bulk PBMCs were collected. PBMCs were isolated from peripheral blood using a standard Ficoll-Paque protocol. TriZol was used to extract RNA from bulk PBMCs, CD4 and CD8 fractions, and dextramer-positive and dextramer-negative fractions. Based on the germline V gene, the CDR1 and CDR2 sequences are SGHDT and YYEEEE. Trimming takes 1 base from V and 1 base from J, and the germline ends sit 14 bases apart. The CDR3 runs 16 amino acids, cysteine and phenylalanine included. Kept here is only the CDR3 DNA, which spans 48 bases and is read in frame from base 1.

This TCR derives from a man aged 18 to 30 who received the YFV17D yellow fever vaccine. Recombination connected TRBV5-6 to TRBJ2-5; 5 matching bases give a weak D call of TRBD2. The sample was PBMCs, taken more than 4 days after the first yellow fever vaccination. The CDR3 amino acid sequence is: CASSLLRELIQETQYF. Here is the DNA: TGTGCCAGCAGCTTGTTGAGGGAGCTGATCCAAGAGACCCAGTACTTC.